Below, 2 T cell receptor beta chains from the same sample are listed, as sequenced in a study of vaccination and CD4 T cells after COVID-19. Cultured CD4+ T cells had their DNA profiled by the Oncomine TCR Beta short-read assay. One entry per CDR3 protein, called by TCRdb with MiXCR from the PCR reads. The table lists around 21,000 distinct CDR3 sequences, about 43% of them singletons. Antigens for these TCRs are unknown. The sample's time point: late sampling 161 to 241 days after vaccination in a few convalescent patients. Treatment described: approximately nine-day PBMC culture with coronavirus spike peptide pools or control peptides (ViraFEST assay). The sample here was CD4+ T cells from blood, cultured in vitro, taken about 7 months after SARS-CoV-2 vaccination. The receptors shown here come from a human donor who had recovered from COVID-19.

The chain joins TRBV28 to TRBJ2-3; tentatively, D is TRBD2 (5 bases). The germline V gene has CDR1 MDHEN and CDR2 SYDVKM. This CDR3 region has 15 residues. V lost 6 bases, J lost 1 base, and 14 bases lay in between. CDR3 sequence: CASSYRVGGTDTQYF. The CDR3, as DNA: TGTGCCAGCAGCTATCGGGTCGGGGGCACAGATACGCAGTATTTT. The whole variable domain, remainder taken from reference TRBV28 and TRBJ2-3, is DVKVTQSSRYLVKRTGEKVFLECVQDMDHENMFWYRQDPGLGLRLIYFSYDVKMKEKGDIPEGYSVSREKKERFSLILESASTNQTSMYLCASSYRVGGTDTQYFGPGTRLTVL.

This clonotype was detected a few times. The J gene is TRBJ1-5, the V gene TRBV24-1; D remains ambiguous. Per germline, CDR1 KGHDR and CDR2 SFDVKD. CDR3 length: 12 residues. Trimming removed 6 bases from V and 0 bases from J, with 2 bases in between. The CDR3 spells CATSTSNQPQHF. Written as DNA, the CDR3 is TGTGCCACCAGTACTAGCAATCAGCCCCAGCATTTT.